This T cell receptor beta chain was recorded in a study of cytomegalovirus exposure and HLA in healthy donors. Per the germline V gene, CDR1 is MNHEY and CDR2 is SMNVEV (reference sequence). This CDR3 has 12 amino acids. V was shortened by 2 bases and J by 7 bases, with 6 bases between the two germline ends. Produced via immunoSEQ multiplex PCR; TCRdb's table is partial and in-frame only. The data contain about 150,000 clones, 85% to 90% of them singletons. The V call is TRBV27, the J call TRBJ2-1; a weak D match, TRBD2 (6 bases). The TCR sequence derives from a woman aged 18-30 years in good health and CMV-seropositive. Sequencing was carried out using PBMCs. The CDR3 spells CASSLAGNEQFF. In DNA form, the CDR3 reads TGTGCCAGCAGTTTAGCGGGGAATGAGCAGTTCTTC.